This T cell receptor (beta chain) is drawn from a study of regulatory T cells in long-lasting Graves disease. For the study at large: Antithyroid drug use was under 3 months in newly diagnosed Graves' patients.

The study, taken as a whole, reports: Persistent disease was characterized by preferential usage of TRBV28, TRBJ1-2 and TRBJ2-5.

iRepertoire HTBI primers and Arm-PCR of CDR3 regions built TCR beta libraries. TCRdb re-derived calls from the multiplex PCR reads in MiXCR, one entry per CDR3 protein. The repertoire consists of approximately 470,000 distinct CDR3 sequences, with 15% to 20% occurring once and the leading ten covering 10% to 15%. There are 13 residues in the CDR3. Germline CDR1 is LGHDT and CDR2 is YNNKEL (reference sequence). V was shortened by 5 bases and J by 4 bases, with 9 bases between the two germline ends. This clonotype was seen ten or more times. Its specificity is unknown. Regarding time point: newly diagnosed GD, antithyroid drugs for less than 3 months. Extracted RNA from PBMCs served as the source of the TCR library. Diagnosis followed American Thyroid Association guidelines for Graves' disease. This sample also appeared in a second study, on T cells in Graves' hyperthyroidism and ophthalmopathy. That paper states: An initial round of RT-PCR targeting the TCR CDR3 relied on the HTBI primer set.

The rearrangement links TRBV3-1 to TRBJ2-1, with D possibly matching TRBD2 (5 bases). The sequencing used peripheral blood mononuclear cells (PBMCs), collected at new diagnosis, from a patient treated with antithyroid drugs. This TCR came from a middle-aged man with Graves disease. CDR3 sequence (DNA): TGTGCCAGCAGCGGACGGGGATACAATGAGCAGTTCTTC. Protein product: CASSGRGYNEQFF.